Below are 14 T cell receptor beta chains sequenced from a single sample in a study of T-cell memory formation after mild COVID-19. TCRdb fed the 5' RACE reads into MiXCR, producing one record per CDR3 protein. Of over 150,000 distinct CDR3 sequences listed, around a fifth were seen once; the top ten hold 23%. Sequencing was carried out using PBMCs or a T cell subset sorted from them (not recorded which). The receptors come from an adult woman who had mild COVID-19 (a few samples of this study predate the infection). Cell type and time point are not known.

This chain uses TRBV7-9 with TRBJ2-7, with 7 nucleotides matching TRBD1. CDR1 and CDR2 from the germline V gene are SEHNR and FQNEAQ (reference sequence). The J segment lost 2 bases and the V segment lost 4 bases, leaving 8 bases of the junction unmatched. The length of the CDR3 is 15 residues. The DNA for the CDR3 is TGTGCCAGCAGCTCCGGGACAGAGAACCCCTACGAGCAGTACTTC. Residues: CASSSGTENPYEQYF.

This clonotype was seen at least ten times. This sequence joins TRBV7-2 and TRBJ2-3, with a tentative D call TRBD1 (5 bases). V dropped 5 bases and J dropped 0 bases, with 12 bases sitting between them. The CDR3 loop spans 15 amino acids. In germline, CDR1 is SGHTA, CDR2 FQGNSA. CDR3 in DNA: TGTGCCAGCAGCCAGGGCCTTACTAGCACAGATACGCAGTATTTT. Translated: CASSQGLTSTDTQYF. Full variable domain (missing parts from reference TRBV7-2 and TRBJ2-3): GAGVSQSPSNKVTEKGKDVELRCDPISGHTALYWYRQSLGQGLEFLIYFQGNSAPDKSGLPSDRFSAERTGGSVSTLTIQRTQQEDSAVYLCASSQGLTSTDTQYFGPGTRLTVL.

The CDR3 nucleotides are TGTGCCACCAGTGAAGGACACTCAAACACCGGGGAGCTGTTTTTT. Translation: CATSEGHSNTGELFF. The chain uses TRBV24-1 and TRBJ2-2, with D maybe TRBD1 (5 bases). V was cut by 4 bases and J by 2 bases, with 10 bases left in between. The CDR3 runs to 15 residues. Germline V CDR1 and CDR2: KGHDR, SFDVKD.

This clonotype was observed many times. The V and J genes are TRBV29-1 and TRBJ1-3; D not resolved. Per germline, CDR1 SQVTM and CDR2 ANQGSEA. The CDR3 length is 15 residues. V was cut by 3 bases and J by 0 bases, with 12 bases left in between. The CDR3 here is CSVERYESSGNTIYF. CDR3 nucleotides: TGCAGCGTTGAGCGATATGAGAGCTCTGGAAACACCATATATTTT.

The genes are TRBV5-6 and TRBJ2-7, with a weak D call TRBD2 (6 bases). Germline CDR1 reads SGHDT; CDR2 reads YYEEEE. V was trimmed by 1 base and J by 5 bases, leaving 19 bases between them. The CDR3 has 16 residues. The CDR3: CASSLNAGPRIHEQYF. The CDR3 coding sequence is TGTGCCAGCAGCTTGAATGCGGGGCCTCGGATCCACGAGCAGTACTTC.

The table lists this clonotype with a few counts. The rearrangement uses TRBV5-1 and TRBJ2-1; possible D gene TRBD2, 5 bases. The germline V gene encodes CDR1 SGHRS and CDR2 YFSETQ. With 3 bases removed from V and 6 bases from J, the gap between germline ends came to 10 bases. This CDR3 has 13 residues. The CDR3 DNA sequence: TGCGCCAGCAGCTCTAGCCTCTTCAATGAGCAGTTCTTC. This sequence encodes CASSSSLFNEQFF.

This chain uses TRBV4-1 with TRBJ2-7; TRBD1 might be the D (5 bases). This CDR3 contains 15 residues. CDR1 is MGHRA and CDR2 is YSYEKL in the germline V gene. With 4 bases removed from V and 3 bases from J, the gap between germline ends came to 16 bases. The CDR3 region has the DNA TGCGCCAGCAGCCCGGAACAGGAACACAGCTACGAGCAGTACTTC. This gives the protein CASSPEQEHSYEQYF.

A few counts support this clonotype. V gene TRBV4-3 combines with J gene TRBJ2-7, with a tentative D call TRBD2 (5 bases). V lost 0 bases, J lost 6 bases, and 9 bases lay in between. Germline CDR1 LGHNA, CDR2 YSLEER. The CDR3 extends over 13 amino acids. The CDR3 DNA reads as TGCGCCAGCAGCCAAGAGGTTGCGGGCGAGCAGTACTTC. This encodes CASSQEVAGEQYF.

The chain is built from TRBV25-1 and TRBJ1-2; 9 nucleotides line up with TRBD1. V was clipped by 3 bases and J by 8 bases; unmatched bases: 1. Germline V gene data show CDR1 as MGHDK and CDR2 as SYGVNS. The CDR3 length is 12 residues. The CDR3 DNA follows: TGTGCCAGCAGTGAGGGGACAGGGGGCTACACCTTC. Its protein product is CASSEGTGGYTF.

The chain links TRBV28 to TRBJ2-4; TRBD2 matches 11 bases. The CDR3 sequence is 18 residues long. V dropped 2 bases and J dropped 0; count of bases not matched to a gene: 6. Per germline, CDR1 MDHEN and CDR2 SYDVKM. The CDR3 is CASSLVAGGPQAKNIQYF. The CDR3 bases are TGTGCCAGCAGTTTAGTAGCGGGAGGGCCCCAAGCCAAAAACATTCAGTACTTC.

The J gene is TRBJ1-5, the V gene TRBV19; D remains ambiguous. The CDR3 sequence is 13 residues long. V was clipped by 3 bases and J by 6 bases, with 9 bases between them. The germline V gene encodes CDR1 LNHDA and CDR2 SQIVND (reference sequence). This CDR3 is CASSMMGSQPQHF. The CDR3 DNA sequence: TGTGCCAGTAGTATGATGGGAAGTCAGCCCCAGCATTTT.

The chain links TRBV7-9 to TRBJ2-7, with D unresolved. The V and J ends lost 5 bases and 6 bases respectively, with 11 bases between them. This CDR3 region has 12 residues. CDR1 SEHNR and CDR2 FQNEAQ come from the germline V gene (reference sequence). CDR3 bases: TGTGCCAGCAGCCCCCCACTGGGCGAGCAGTACTTC. Encoded protein: CASSPPLGEQYF. Full variable domain (rest looked up from reference TRBV7-9 and TRBJ2-7): DTGVSQNPRHKITKRGQNVTFRCDPISEHNRLYWYRQTLGQGPEFLTYFQNEAQLEKSRLLSDRFSAERPKGSFSTLEIQRTEQGDSAMYLCASSPPLGEQYFGPGTRLTVT.

The chain uses TRBV12-3 or TRBV12-4 and TRBJ2-4, with TRBD1 as a possible D gene (6 bases). Trimming removed 6 bases at V and 9 bases at J, with 12 bases between. The CDR3 sequence is 12 residues long. CDR3 nucleotide sequence: TGTGCCAGCAGCCAGGGGCCTAGCATTCAGTACTTC. Protein product: CASSQGPSIQYF.

This clonotype was detected a few times. J is TRBJ2-1 and V is TRBV7-6, with 8 bases aligning to TRBD2. CDR3 length: 15 amino acids. CDR1 and CDR2 from the germline V gene are SGHVS and FNYEAQ. J gave up 3 bases and V 1 base, and 2 bases lay outside the gene matches. CDR3 amino acids: CASSLGTSYYNEQFF. The CDR3 DNA is TGTGCCAGCAGCTTAGGGACTAGCTACTACAATGAGCAGTTCTTC.